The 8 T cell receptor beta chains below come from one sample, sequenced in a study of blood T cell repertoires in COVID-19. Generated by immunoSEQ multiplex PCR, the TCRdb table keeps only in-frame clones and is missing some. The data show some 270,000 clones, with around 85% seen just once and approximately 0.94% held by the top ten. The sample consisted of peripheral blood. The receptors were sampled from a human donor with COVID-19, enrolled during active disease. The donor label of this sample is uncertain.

The CDR3 here is CSAYNATNEKLFF. CDR3 DNA: TGCAGCGCTTACAATGCAACTAATGAAAAACTGTTTTTT. The chain carries TRBV29-1 and TRBJ1-4; D call uncertain. The germline V gene encodes CDR1 SQVTM and CDR2 ANQGSEA. The CDR3 has 13 amino acids. Trimming removed 7 bases from V and 0 bases from J, with 9 bases in between.

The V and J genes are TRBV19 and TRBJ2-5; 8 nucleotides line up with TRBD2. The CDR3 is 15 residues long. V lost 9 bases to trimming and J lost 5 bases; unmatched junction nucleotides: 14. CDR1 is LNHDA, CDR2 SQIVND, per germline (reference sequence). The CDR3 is CASARLGLVVETQYF. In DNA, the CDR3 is TGTGCCAGCGCCCGCCTGGGACTAGTTGTCGAGACCCAGTACTTC.

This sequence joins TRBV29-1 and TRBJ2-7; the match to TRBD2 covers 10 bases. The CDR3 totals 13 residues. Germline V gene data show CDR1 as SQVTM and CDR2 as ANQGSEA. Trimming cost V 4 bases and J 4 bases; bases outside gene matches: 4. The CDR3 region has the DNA TGCAGCGTTGCATTAGCGGGAGGATACGAGCAGTACTTC. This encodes CSVALAGGYEQYF.

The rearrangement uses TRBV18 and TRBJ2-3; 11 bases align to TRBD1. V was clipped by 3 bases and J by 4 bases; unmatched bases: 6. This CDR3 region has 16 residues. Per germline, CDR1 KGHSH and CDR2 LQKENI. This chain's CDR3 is CASSPSGTGGPDTQYF. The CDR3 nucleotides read TGTGCCAGCTCACCTTCCGGGACAGGGGGTCCAGATACGCAGTATTTT.

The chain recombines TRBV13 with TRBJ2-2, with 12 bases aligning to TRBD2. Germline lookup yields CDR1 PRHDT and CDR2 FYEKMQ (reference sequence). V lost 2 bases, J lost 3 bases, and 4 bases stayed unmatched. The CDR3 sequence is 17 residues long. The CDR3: CASSLRTSGTHTGELFF. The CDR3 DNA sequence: TGTGCCAGCAGCTTAAGGACTAGCGGGACCCACACCGGGGAGCTGTTTTTT.

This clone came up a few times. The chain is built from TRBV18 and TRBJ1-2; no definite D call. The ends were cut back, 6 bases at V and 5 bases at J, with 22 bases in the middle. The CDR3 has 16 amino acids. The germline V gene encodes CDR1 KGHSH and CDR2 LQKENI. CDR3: CASSHSPWRGKYGYTF. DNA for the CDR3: TGTGCCAGCTCCCATTCCCCGTGGAGAGGGAAGTATGGCTACACCTTC.

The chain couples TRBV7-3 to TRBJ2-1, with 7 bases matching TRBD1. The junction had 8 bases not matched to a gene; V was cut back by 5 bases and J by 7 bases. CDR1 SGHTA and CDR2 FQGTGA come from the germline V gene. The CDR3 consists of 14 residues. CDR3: CASSLQQGKNEQFF. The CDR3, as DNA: TGTGCCAGCAGCCTCCAACAGGGGAAGAATGAGCAGTTCTTC.

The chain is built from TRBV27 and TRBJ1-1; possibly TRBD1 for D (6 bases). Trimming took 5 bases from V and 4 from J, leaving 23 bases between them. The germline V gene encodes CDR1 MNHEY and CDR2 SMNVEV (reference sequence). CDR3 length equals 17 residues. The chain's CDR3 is CASSPIQGAGFSTEAFF. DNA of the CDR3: TGTGCCAGCAGTCCCATACAGGGCGCGGGTTTTTCCACTGAAGCTTTCTTT.